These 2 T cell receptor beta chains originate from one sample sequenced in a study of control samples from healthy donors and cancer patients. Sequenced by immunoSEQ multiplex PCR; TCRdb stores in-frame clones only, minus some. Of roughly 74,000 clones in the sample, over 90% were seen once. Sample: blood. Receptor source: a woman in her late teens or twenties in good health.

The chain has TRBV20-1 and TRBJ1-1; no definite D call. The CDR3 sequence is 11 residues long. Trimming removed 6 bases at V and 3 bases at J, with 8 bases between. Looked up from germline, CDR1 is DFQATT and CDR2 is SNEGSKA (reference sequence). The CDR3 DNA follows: TGCAGTGCCGCACAGTACACTGAAGCTTTCTTT. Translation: CSAAQYTEAFF.

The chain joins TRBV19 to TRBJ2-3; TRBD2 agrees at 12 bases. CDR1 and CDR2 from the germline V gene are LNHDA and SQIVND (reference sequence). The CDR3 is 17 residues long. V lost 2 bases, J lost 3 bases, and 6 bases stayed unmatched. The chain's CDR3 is CASSITSSGGATDTQYF. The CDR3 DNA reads TGTGCCAGTAGTATAACCTCTAGCGGGGGGGCGACAGATACGCAGTATTTT.